These T cell receptor beta chains were read from a single sample in a study of cytomegalovirus exposure and HLA in healthy donors. Clones were sequenced by immunoSEQ multiplex PCR, and TCRdb holds only the in-frame ones, with some missing. The sample records 50,000 or so clones, around 94% being singletons. Sample: PBMCs. The receptors were gathered from a man aged 18-30 years in good health and CMV-seronegative. Both conserved end residues are part of each CDR3. The D gene is left open where the match is weak. Not every row has a clone size; where given, it reads once, few, many or a size class.

D gene	J gene	V gene	clone size	CDR3 protein	CDR3 DNA
NA	TRBJ2-7	TRBV5-1	once	CASSGSTGLSYEQYF	TGCGCCAGCAGCGGCTCGACAGGCCTCTCCTACGAGCAGTACTTC
TRBD1	TRBJ1-2	TRBV28	NA	CASSSPGTGVSYGYTF	TGTGCCAGCAGTTCGCCCGGGACAGGGGTTAGCTATGGCTACACCTTC
NA	TRBJ2-4	TRBV18	NA	CASSPLGLQNIQYF	TGTGCCAGCTCACCCCTGGGACTTCAAAACATTCAGTACTTC
TRBD2	TRBJ2-3	TRBV10-3	NA	CAIRAGEGTDTQYF	TGTGCCATCAGGGCGGGAGAGGGGACAGATACGCAGTATTTT
NA	TRBJ1-1	TRBV2	NA	CASTSQDTEAFF	TGTGCCAGCACATCCCAGGACACTGAAGCTTTCTTT
NA	TRBJ1-4	TRBV9	NA	CASSVGVLREKLFF	TGTGCCAGCAGCGTAGGCGTCCTGAGAGAAAAACTGTTTTTT
NA	TRBJ1-2	TRBV14	NA	CASSQDWGTGYGYTF	TGTGCCAGCAGCCAAGACTGGGGGACTGGCTATGGCTACACCTTC
NA	TRBJ2-7	TRBV25-1	NA	CASSGGLSKQYF	TGTGCCAGCAGTGGGGGGCTCTCAAAGCAGTACTTC
TRBD1	TRBJ1-2	TRBV7-9	once	CASSPQGERGYTF	TGTGCCAGCAGCCCCCAGGGGGAAAGAGGCTACACCTTC
TRBD1	TRBJ1-1	TRBV4-1	NA	CASSQGGQGGTEAFF	TGCGCCAGCTCACAGGGGGGACAGGGGGGCACTGAAGCTTTCTTT
TRBD1	TRBJ2-2	TRBV5-5	NA	CASRSGQYTGELFF	TGTGCCAGCAGATCGGGACAGTACACCGGGGAGCTGTTTTTT
TRBD2	TRBJ2-7	TRBV5-4	NA	CASSSDRSGRGTSEYF	TGTGCCAGCAGTTCCGACAGATCCGGCCGCGGGACTAGCGAGTACTTC
TRBD2	TRBJ2-5	TRBV27	NA	CASSPGLAGNQETQYF	TGTGCCAGCAGTCCGGGACTAGCGGGCAACCAAGAGACCCAGTACTTC
TRBD2	TRBJ2-3	TRBV6-4	NA	CASRLAISTDTQYF	TGTGCCAGCAGACTAGCGATTAGCACAGATACGCAGTATTTT
NA	TRBJ2-7	TRBV27	NA	CASSPREYSYEQYF	TGTGCCAGCAGTCCCAGGGAATACTCCTACGAGCAGTACTTC
TRBD2	TRBJ2-2	TRBV10-3	NA	CAISESAGGDTGELFF	TGTGCCATCAGTGAGTCGGCGGGAGGAGACACCGGGGAGCTGTTTTTT
NA	TRBJ1-5	TRBV19	NA	CASLSRGGQPQHF	TGTGCCAGTCTGTCCCGGGGGGGTCAGCCCCAGCATTTT
TRBD2	TRBJ2-7	TRBV4-2	NA	CASSQEFAGGRDEQYF	TGTGCCAGCAGCCAAGAATTCGCGGGAGGGCGGGACGAGCAGTACTTC
NA	TRBJ1-2	TRBV6-5	NA	CASGSRERGYTF	TGTGCCAGCGGGAGCCGGGAGAGGGGCTACACCTTC
NA	TRBJ1-1	TRBV28	NA	CASSHPARGTEAFF	TGTGCCAGCAGCCACCCGGCCAGGGGCACTGAAGCTTTCTTT
NA	TRBJ1-5	TRBV30	NA	CAWSEQRDQPQHF	TGTGCCTGGAGTGAACAGAGGGATCAGCCCCAGCATTTT
TRBD2	TRBJ2-3	TRBV29-1	NA	CSVGRTSGGTDTQYF	TGCAGCGTGGGACGGACTAGCGGAGGCACAGATACGCAGTATTTT
NA	TRBJ1-4	TRBV30	NA	CAWSPGGKAEKLFF	TGTGCCTGGAGTCCGGGGGGGAAAGCTGAAAAACTGTTTTTT
NA	TRBJ2-7	TRBV28	NA	CASSLGGLGEQYF	TGTGCCAGCAGTTTGGGGGGGCTGGGCGAGCAGTACTTC
NA	TRBJ2-3	TRBV15	NA	CATSKREDTQYF	TGTGCCACCAGCAAACGGGAAGATACGCAGTATTTT
NA	TRBJ1-1	TRBV5-1	once	CASSPYGTEAFF	TGCGCCAGCAGCCCCTACGGGACTGAAGCTTTCTTT
NA	TRBJ2-2	TRBV9	NA	CASSPQGEAGELFF	TGTGCCAGCAGCCCTCAGGGTGAAGCCGGGGAGCTGTTTTTT
NA	TRBJ2-7	TRBV7-2	once	CASSPLGGRYEQYF	TGTGCCAGCAGCCCGCTTGGAGGGAGGTACGAGCAGTACTTC
TRBD1	TRBJ1-2	TRBV2	NA	CASRLYSRDRDYGYTF	TGTGCCAGCAGGCTTTACTCCCGGGACAGGGACTATGGCTACACCTTC
NA	TRBJ1-4	TRBV19	NA	CASRRFGGLGTNEKLFF	TGTGCCAGTAGGCGTTTCGGGGGGCTAGGGACTAATGAAAAACTGTTTTTT
NA	TRBJ2-2	TRBV5-1	NA	CASSDLRDNGELFF	TGCGCCAGCAGCGACCTACGGGACAACGGGGAGCTGTTTTTT
NA	TRBJ1-2	TRBV28	NA	CASSLNSNYGYTF	TGTGCCAGCAGTTTGAACAGTAACTATGGCTACACCTTC